A selection of T cell receptor beta chains follows, all from one sample in a study of T-cell memory formation after mild COVID-19. MiXCR, applied by TCRdb to the 5' RACE reads, yields one record per CDR3 protein. Among about 400,000 distinct CDR3 sequences listed, approximately 19% were seen once. Specimen: PBMCs or a T cell subset sorted from them (not recorded which). These receptor sequences come from a man between 18 and 35 years old who had mild COVID-19 (a few samples of this study predate the infection). Cell type and time point are not known. Each CDR3 is given with its conserved first and last residue. Each record gives: clone size, D gene, V gene, J gene, CDR3 DNA, CDR3 protein. The D gene is left open where the match is weak. The size entry is marked missing in some rows and otherwise reads once, few, many or a size class.

size: few; D: -; V: TRBV18; J: TRBJ1-1; DNA: TGTGCCAGCTCACCATTACGGGGGGACACTGAAGCTTTCTTT; CDR3: CASSPLRGDTEAFF
size: few; D: TRBD1; V: TRBV24-1; J: TRBJ2-1; DNA: TGTGCCACCAGTGAGTCCGGGACAGCGCCCGCGCAGTTCTTC; CDR3: CATSESGTAPAQFF
size: many; D: -; V: TRBV7-6; J: TRBJ1-1; DNA: TGTGCCAGCAGCTCAACCGTCCCTCCTTATTGGGCTTTCTTT; CDR3: CASSSTVPPYWAFF
size: few; D: TRBD2; V: TRBV29-1; J: TRBJ2-3; DNA: TGCAGCGTTGGGACTAGCGGCACAGATACGCAGTATTTT; CDR3: CSVGTSGTDTQYF
size: few; D: -; V: TRBV5-1; J: TRBJ2-4; DNA: TGCGCCAGCAGCTCCACCTCCGGACAGGCCGGGAGCATTCAGTACTTC; CDR3: CASSSTSGQAGSIQYF
size: -; D: TRBD1; V: TRBV12-3/TRBV12-4; J: TRBJ1-5; DNA: TGTGCCAGCAGCACGGACAGGGAGAGTAATCAGCCCCAGCATTTT; CDR3: CASSTDRESNQPQHF
size: many; D: TRBD2; V: TRBV7-3; J: TRBJ2-1; DNA: TGTGCCAGCAGCGCGTTAGCGGGGGCTTACAATGAGCAGTTCTTC; CDR3: CASSALAGAYNEQFF
size: few; D: TRBD2; V: TRBV12-5; J: TRBJ2-1; DNA: TGTGCTAGTGGTCCAAGCGGGGCAGGTAGCTCCTACAATGAGCAGTTCTTC; CDR3: CASGPSGAGSSYNEQFF
size: many; D: -; V: TRBV7-6; J: TRBJ2-1; DNA: TGTGCCAGCAGCAAGACAGATTTCGGGCAGTTCTTC; CDR3: CASSKTDFGQFF
size: -; D: TRBD1; V: TRBV28; J: TRBJ1-6; DNA: TGTGCCAGCAGGGGGACAGGGGCATCCTATAATTCACCCCTCCACTTT; CDR3: CASRGTGASYNSPLHF
size: many; D: -; V: TRBV5-1; J: TRBJ2-3; DNA: TGCGCCAGCAGTGGAGATTCTCGGAGAGATACGCAGTATTTT; CDR3: CASSGDSRRDTQYF
size: -; D: TRBD1; V: TRBV4-3; J: TRBJ1-6; DNA: TGCGCCAGCAGCCGGGCGGACAGGGAGAGTTCACCCCTCCACTTT; CDR3: CASSRADRESSPLHF
size: few; D: -; V: TRBV7-8; J: TRBJ1-4; DNA: TGTGCCACCGGGCCGGTGGGGGGGACGGTGGGGGAAAAACTGTTTTTT; CDR3: CATGPVGGTVGEKLFF
size: -; D: -; V: TRBV4-2; J: TRBJ2-3; DNA: TGTGCCAGCAGCCAAGGTCTAGCCCTCCGCACAGATACGCAGTATTTT; CDR3: CASSQGLALRTDTQYF
size: few; D: -; V: TRBV7-2; J: TRBJ2-3; DNA: TGTGCCAGCAGGATTGGGGGGCCCACAGATACGCAGTATTTT; CDR3: CASRIGGPTDTQYF
size: few; D: -; V: TRBV7-3; J: TRBJ2-1; DNA: TGTGCCAGCAGTTACGGGGCGGGGCCTTACAATGAGCAGTTCTTC; CDR3: CASSYGAGPYNEQFF
size: many; D: -; V: TRBV7-2; J: TRBJ2-5; DNA: TGTGCCAGCAGCTTAGCTTCGGGGGCCGGGGAGACCCAGTACTTC; CDR3: CASSLASGAGETQYF
size: -; D: -; V: TRBV28; J: TRBJ2-1; DNA: TGTGCCAGCAGTTTTGAGGAGAAACTTACAAACAATGAGCAGTTCTTC; CDR3: CASSFEEKLTNNEQFF
size: few; D: TRBD1; V: TRBV5-6; J: TRBJ2-5; DNA: TGTGCCAGCAGTGGTAAGGGGGCAGAGACCCAGTACTTC; CDR3: CASSGKGAETQYF
size: -; D: -; V: TRBV7-3; J: TRBJ1-6; DNA: TGTGCCAGCAGTGGCGGGCCCTGGGGTATCAATTCACCCCTCCACTTT; CDR3: CASSGGPWGINSPLHF
size: few; D: -; V: TRBV20-1; J: TRBJ2-3; DNA: TGCAGTGCTAGAGTTGGAGCTAGCTGGGATACGCAGTATTTT; CDR3: CSARVGASWDTQYF
size: -; D: -; V: TRBV24-1; J: TRBJ1-5; DNA: TGTGCCACCAGCGAGAGCAATCAGCCCCAGCATTTT; CDR3: CATSESNQPQHF